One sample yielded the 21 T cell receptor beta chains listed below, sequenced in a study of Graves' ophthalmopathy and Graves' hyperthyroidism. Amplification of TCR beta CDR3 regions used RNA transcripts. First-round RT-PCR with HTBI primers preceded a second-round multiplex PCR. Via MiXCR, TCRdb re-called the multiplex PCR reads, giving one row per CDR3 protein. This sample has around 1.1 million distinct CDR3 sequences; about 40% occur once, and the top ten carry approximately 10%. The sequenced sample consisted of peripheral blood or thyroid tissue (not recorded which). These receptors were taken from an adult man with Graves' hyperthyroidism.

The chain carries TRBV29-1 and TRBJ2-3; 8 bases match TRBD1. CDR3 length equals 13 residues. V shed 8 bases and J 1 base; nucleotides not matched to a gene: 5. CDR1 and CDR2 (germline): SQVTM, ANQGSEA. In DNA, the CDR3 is TGCAGCTTCAGGGGGCGCGGCACAGATACGCAGTATTTT. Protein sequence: CSFRGRGTDTQYF.

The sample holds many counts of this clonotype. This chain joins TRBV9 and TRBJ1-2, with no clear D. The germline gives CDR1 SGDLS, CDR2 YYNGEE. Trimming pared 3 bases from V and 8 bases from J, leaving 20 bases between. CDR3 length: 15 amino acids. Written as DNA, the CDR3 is TGTGCCAGCAGCGGCAAGGACGCGTGGGCTGGAGGCTACACCTTC. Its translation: CASSGKDAWAGGYTF.

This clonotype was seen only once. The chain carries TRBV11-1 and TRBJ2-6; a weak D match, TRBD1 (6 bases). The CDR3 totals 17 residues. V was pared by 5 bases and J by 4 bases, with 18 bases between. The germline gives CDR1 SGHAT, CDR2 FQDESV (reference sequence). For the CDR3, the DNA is TGTGCCAGCAGCCCTCAATTACCCGGGACAGGGGCCAACGTCCTGACTTTC. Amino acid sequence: CASSPQLPGTGANVLTF.

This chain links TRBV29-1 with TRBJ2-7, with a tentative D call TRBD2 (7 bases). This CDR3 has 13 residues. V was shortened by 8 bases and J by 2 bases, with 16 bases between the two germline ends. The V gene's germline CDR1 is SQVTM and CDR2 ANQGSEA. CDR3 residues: CSCLGAGAYEQYF. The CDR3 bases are TGCAGCTGTTTGGGGGCGGGAGCCTACGAGCAGTACTTC.

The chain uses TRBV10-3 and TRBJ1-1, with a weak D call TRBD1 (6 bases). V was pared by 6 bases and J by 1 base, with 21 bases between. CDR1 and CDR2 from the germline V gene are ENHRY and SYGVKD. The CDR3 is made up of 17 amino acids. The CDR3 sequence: CAIREAKQTGANTEAFF. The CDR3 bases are TGTGCCATCAGAGAAGCAAAACAGACAGGAGCGAACACTGAAGCTTTCTTT.

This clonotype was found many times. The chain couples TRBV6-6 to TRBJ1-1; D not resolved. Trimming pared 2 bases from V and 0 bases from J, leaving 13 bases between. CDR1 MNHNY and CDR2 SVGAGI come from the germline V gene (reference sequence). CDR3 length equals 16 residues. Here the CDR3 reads CASSYPAHKLNTEAFF. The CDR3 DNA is TGTGCCAGCAGTTACCCAGCGCACAAGTTGAACACTGAAGCTTTCTTT.

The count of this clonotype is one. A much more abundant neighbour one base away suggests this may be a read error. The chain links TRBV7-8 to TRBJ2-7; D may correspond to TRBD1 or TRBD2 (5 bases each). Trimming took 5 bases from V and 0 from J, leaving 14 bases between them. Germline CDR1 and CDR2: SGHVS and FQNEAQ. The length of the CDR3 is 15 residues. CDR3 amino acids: CASSARDGLSYEQYF. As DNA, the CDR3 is TGTGCCAGCAGCGCCCGGGACGGACTCTCCTACGAGCAGTACTTC.

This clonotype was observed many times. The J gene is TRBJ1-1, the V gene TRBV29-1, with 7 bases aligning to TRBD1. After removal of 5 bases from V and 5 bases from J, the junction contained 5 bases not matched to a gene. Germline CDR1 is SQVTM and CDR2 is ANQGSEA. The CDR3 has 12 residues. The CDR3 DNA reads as TGCAGCGTTACAGAACAGGGGACTGAAGCTTTCTTT. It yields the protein CSVTEQGTEAFF.

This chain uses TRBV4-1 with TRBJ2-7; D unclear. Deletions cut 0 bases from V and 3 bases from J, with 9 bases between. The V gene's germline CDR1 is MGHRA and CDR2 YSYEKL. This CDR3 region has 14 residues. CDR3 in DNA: TGCGCCAGCAGCCAAGAAGGGAATATCTACGAGCAGTACTTC. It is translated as CASSQEGNIYEQYF.

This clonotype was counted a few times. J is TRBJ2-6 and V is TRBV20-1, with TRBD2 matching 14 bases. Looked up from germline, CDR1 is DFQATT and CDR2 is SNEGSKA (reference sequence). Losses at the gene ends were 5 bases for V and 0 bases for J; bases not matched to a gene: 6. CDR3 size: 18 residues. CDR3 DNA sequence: TGCAGTGCTGAGGGACTAGCGGGGGCCGGCTCTGGGGCCAACGTCCTGACTTTC. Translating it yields CSAEGLAGAGSGANVLTF.

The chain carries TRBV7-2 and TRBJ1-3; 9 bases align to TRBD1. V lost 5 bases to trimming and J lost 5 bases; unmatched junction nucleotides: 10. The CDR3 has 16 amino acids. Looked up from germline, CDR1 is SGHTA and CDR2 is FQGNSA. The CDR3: CASSAPGQGLRNTIYF. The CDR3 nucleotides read TGTGCCAGCAGCGCGCCGGGACAGGGTTTGAGAAACACCATATATTTT. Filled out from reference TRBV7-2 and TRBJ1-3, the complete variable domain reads GAGVSQSPSNKVTEKGKDVELRCDPISGHTALYWYRQSLGQGLEFLIYFQGNSAPDKSGLPSDRFSAERTGGSVSTLTIQRTQQEDSAVYLCASSAPGQGLRNTIYFGEGSWLTVV.

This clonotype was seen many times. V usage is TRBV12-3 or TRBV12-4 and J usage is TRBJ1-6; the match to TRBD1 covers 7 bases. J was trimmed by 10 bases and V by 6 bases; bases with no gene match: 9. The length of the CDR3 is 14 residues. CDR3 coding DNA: TGTGCCAGCAGACCCACAGGGGTTGGATCACCCCTCCACTTT. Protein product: CASRPTGVGSPLHF.

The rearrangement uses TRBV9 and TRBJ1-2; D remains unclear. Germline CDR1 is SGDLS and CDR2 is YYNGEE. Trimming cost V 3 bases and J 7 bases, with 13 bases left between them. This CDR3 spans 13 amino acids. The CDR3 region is CASSEGLGFGYTF. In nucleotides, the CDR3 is TGTGCCAGCAGCGAGGGCCTGGGGTTTGGCTACACCTTC.

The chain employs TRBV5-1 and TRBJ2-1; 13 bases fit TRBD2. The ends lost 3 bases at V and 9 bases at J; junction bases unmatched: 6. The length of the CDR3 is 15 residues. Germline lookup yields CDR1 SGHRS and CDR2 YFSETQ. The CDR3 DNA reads TGCGCCAGCAGCTCAACTAGCGGGAGGGCGGGTGAGCAGTTCTTC. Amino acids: CASSSTSGRAGEQFF. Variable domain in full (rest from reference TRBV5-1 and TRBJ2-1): KAGVTQTPRYLIKTRGQQVTLSCSPISGHRSVSWYQQTPGQGLQFLFEYFSETQRNKGNFPGRFSGRQFSNSRSEMNVSTLELGDSALYLCASSSTSGRAGEQFFGPGTRLTVL.

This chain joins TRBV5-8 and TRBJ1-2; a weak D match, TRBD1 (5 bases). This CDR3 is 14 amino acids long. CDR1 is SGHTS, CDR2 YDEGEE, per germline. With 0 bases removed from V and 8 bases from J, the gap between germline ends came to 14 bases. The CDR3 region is CASSLVGGESGYTF. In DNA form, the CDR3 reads TGTGCCAGCAGCTTGGTCGGAGGGGAAAGCGGCTACACCTTC.

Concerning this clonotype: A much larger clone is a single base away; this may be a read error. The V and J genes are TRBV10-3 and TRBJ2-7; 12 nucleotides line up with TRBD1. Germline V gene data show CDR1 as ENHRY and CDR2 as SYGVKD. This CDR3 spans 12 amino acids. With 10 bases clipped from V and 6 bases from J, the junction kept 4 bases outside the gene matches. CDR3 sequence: CASAGQGAEQYF. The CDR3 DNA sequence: TGTGCCAGCGCGGGACAGGGGGCCGAGCAGTACTTC.

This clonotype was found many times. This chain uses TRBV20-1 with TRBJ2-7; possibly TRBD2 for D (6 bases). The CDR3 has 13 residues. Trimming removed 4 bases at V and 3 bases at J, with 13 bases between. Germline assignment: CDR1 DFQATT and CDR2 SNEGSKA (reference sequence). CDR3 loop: CSATPGLHYEQYF. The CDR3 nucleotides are TGCAGTGCTACACCGGGACTTCACTACGAGCAGTACTTC.

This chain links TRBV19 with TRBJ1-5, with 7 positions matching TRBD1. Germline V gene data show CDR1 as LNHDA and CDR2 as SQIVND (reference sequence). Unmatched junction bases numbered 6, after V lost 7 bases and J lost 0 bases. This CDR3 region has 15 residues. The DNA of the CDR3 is TGTGCCAGTAAATGGGGACAGATTAGCAATCAGCCCCAGCATTTT. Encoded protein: CASKWGQISNQPQHF. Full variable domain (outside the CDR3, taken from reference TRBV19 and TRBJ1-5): DGGITQSPKYLFRKEGQNVTLSCEQNLNHDAMYWYRQDPGQGLRLIYYSQIVNDFQKGDIAEGYSVSREKKESFPLTVTSAQKNPTAFYLCASKWGQISNQPQHFGDGTRLSIL.

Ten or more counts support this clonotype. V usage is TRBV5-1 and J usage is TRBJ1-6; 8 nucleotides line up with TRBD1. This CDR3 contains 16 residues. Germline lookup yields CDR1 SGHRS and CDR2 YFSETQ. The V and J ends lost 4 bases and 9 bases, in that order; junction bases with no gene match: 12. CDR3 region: CASSPNRAGGSSPLHF. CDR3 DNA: TGCGCCAGCAGCCCTAACCGGGCAGGGGGCAGTTCACCCCTCCACTTT.

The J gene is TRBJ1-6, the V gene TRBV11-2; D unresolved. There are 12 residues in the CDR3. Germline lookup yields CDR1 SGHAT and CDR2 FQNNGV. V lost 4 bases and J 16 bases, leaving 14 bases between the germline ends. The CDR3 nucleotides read TGTGCCAGCAGCTCGCGGGAAACGGGACTCCACTTT. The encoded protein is CASSSRETGLHF.

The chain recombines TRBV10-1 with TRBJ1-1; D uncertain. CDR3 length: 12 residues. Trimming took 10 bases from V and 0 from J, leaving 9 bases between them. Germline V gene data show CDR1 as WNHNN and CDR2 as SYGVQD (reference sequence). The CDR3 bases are TGCGCCACCAACGGCATGAACACTGAAGCTTTCTTT. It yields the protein CATNGMNTEAFF.